The clone carrying this T cell receptor beta chain was found once. The sample originates from a study of blood T cell repertoires in COVID-19. Generated by immunoSEQ multiplex PCR, the TCRdb table keeps only in-frame clones and is missing some. Among about 110,000 clones listed, about four fifths were seen once. This receptor was obtained from a woman between 65 and 79 years old with acute or convalescent COVID-19. Source material: peripheral blood.

The CDR3 DNA reads TGCGCCAGCAGCTTGGTACAGGGGGCGTACAATGAGCAGTTCTTC. Protein: CASSLVQGAYNEQFF. The chain is built from TRBV5-1 and TRBJ2-1, with 9 bases lining up with TRBD1. V trimming: 0 bases; J trimming: 4 bases; junction bases outside the gene matches: 2. The length of the CDR3 is 15 residues. The germline gives CDR1 SGHRS, CDR2 YFSETQ.